The subject of this entry is one TCR beta chain. Germline-derived CDR1 and CDR2 are MNHNS and SASEGT. V dropped 3 bases and J dropped 3; count of bases not matched to a gene: 3. This CDR3 region has 14 residues. This entry is derived from a study of blood T cell repertoires in COVID-19. About the study: Donors in the United States, Italy and Spain gave samples during acute or convalescent COVID-19.

The protocol was immunoSEQ multiplex PCR, while the TCRdb copy is restricted to in-frame clones and leaves out a portion. The sample has 300,000 to 450,000 clones; approximately 89% are singletons. The chain uses TRBV6-1 and TRBJ2-7, with 9 bases identical to TRBD2. The receptor's source is a woman aged 60-75 years with COVID-19, enrolled during active disease. The sequenced sample consisted of peripheral blood. DNA of the CDR3: TGTGCCAGCAGTGATTATAGCGGGGGCTACGAGCAGTACTTC. It specifies CASSDYSGGYEQYF.